This record covers a single T cell receptor beta chain. Which antigen it targets is not known. The input lacks base qualities; no much larger clone sits a single base away. Using the deep immunoSEQ assay, TCR CDR3 regions were amplified from genomic DNA by multiplex PCR. For each cell subset, the extracted genomic DNA was distributed evenly across all wells of several immunoSEQ 96-well plates, and each plate served as one replicate. For sorted subsets, about 210 ng of genomic DNA, equivalent to about 30,000 T cell genomes, went into each replicate PCR. Purified libraries were quantified with a Qubit 3.0 fluorometer, sized on a Bioanalyzer 2100, and re-quantified with the KAPA Library Quantification kit. Every immunoSEQ 96-well plate was sequenced on a separate single-read 150-cycle Illumina NextSeq 550 flow cell. In the paper's pipeline: The immunoSEQ output contained only junctional sequences without quality scores, so filtering could not match that applied to full-length reads. Sequences were annotated with PyIR, a Python wrapper for IgBLAST v1.9, and V/J genes and CDR3 were assigned using IMGT germline references. Reads were filtered out if the reads had weak V/J assignments (E-value above 1e-6), no CDR3, stop codons, out-of-frame junctions, or ambiguous translated residues. V3J clonotypes were defined as sequences sharing the same inferred V gene, J gene, and CDR3 amino acid sequence. Percentage overlap between repertoires was computed as shared unique clonotypes divided by the size of the smaller repertoire. Richness of each repertoire was evaluated using RTK rarefaction, the Chao1 estimator, and Recon v2.1 estimates of unobserved clonotypes. Generation probabilities for all TCRbeta clonotypes obtained by the gDNA method from a few donors were computed using OLGA. Entries here come from immuneACCESS through TCRdb and include only in-frame sequences with V and J called. Some clones fail to appear in such tables; in the studies checked, an unresolved V gene covers under half of the shortfall, and the cause of the remainder is unknown. That table furnishes V, J and clone size, whereas the DNA furnished D and trimming. Counted in this sample were roughly 1 million clones; 78% of them appeared once. 0.5% to 0.6% of the sample rests with the top ten.

The donors were healthy, HIV-negative adults with no recently reported acute infections or vaccinations. Every donor was a Caucasian adult living in Nashville, Tennessee, USA. Magnetic negative selection was used to enrich CD4+ T cells, after which naive cells were positively selected on CD45RA and the negative fraction became the memory subset. After blood collection by leukapheresis, PBMCs were isolated using Ficoll-Histopaque density gradient centrifugation and then cryopreserved in the vapor phase of liquid nitrogen. Purity and quantity of every magnetically sorted T cell population were checked by analytical flow cytometry. Genomic DNA was isolated from every sorted fraction and measured by UV absorbance on a Nanodrop 2000c. The sample originates from a study of shared clonotypes between healthy human individuals (dated by TCRdb to 2018 to 2021). Regarding the study in general: The cohort included three men and a couple of women between 18 and 49 years of age. Per donor, three plates each were used for CD4 naive and CD4 memory, two for CD8 naive, and one for CD8 memory. The study deeply sequenced blood TCR repertoires of about five healthy adults to estimate repertoire size and the extent of clonotype sharing between individuals. Different laboratories and diverse techniques were used to prepare libraries and sequence TCR repertoires, to increase sequencing depth and limit assay-specific biases. Per donor, leukapheresis produced somewhere between about 0.8 and 9 billion PBMCs. What the work shows at the level of the full study, not this receptor alone: Approximately 5% of naive CD4, around 3.6% of naive CD8, 2% to 2.5% of memory CD4, and around 0.4% of memory CD8 clonotypes were shared across several donors. Because the study included a small number of donors, the genetic and exposure-history diversity represented was limited. Higher generation probabilities were observed for clonotypes shared by all four sorted-subset donors than for non-shared clonotypes. Rarefaction of sorted-subset datasets indicated incomplete sequencing despite the large sequencing depth. Naive subsets generally had larger estimated clonotype richness than memory subsets. Only blood was sampled, and tissue TCR repertoires likely differ from those in blood. Pairwise subsampling indicated that sequencing depth was expected to affect the degree of clonotype sharing among donors.

The cysteine opens and the phenylalanine closes a CDR3 of 13 amino acids. The CDR3 DNA has 39 bases and is translated from base 1. V is clipped by 5 bases and J by 5 bases, and the sequence between their germline boundaries is 11 bases long. As encoded in the germline V gene, CDR1 is KGHSH while CDR2 is LQKENI. This chain joins TRBV18 to TRBJ2-3; TRBD2 is a possible D gene, resting on 6 matching bases. The sequenced sample was memory CD4+ T cells from PBMCs. This specimen's cell subset or site label, interpreted: CD45RA-negative fraction. The source of this sequence is a man between 18 and 35 years old in good health. Some clones in this sample may be carry-over from other donors' samples. CDR3 sequence: CASSTGLLDTQYF. The base sequence is TGTGCCAGCTCAACGGGACTTTTAGATACGCAGTATTTT. Reference TRBV18 and TRBJ2-3 proteins supply the regions before and after the CDR3; the full variable domain is: NAGVMQNPRHLVRRRGQEARLRCSPMKGHSHVYWYRQLPEEGLKFMVYLQKENIIDESGMPKERFSAEFPKEGPSILRIQQVVRGDSAAYFCASSTGLLDTQYFGPGTRLTVL.